This record concerns one T cell receptor (delta chain) sequence. Its antigen is not identified. The germline gene is not matched at one end of the junction; a read error may be the cause. This sample includes further DNA sequences coding for the same CDR3. The CDR3 is made up of 17 amino acids. Looked up from germline, CDR1 is TSWWSYY and CDR2 is QGS. Sequencing covered both gamma and delta TCR chains per sample. TCRdb re-analyzed the multiplex PCR reads via CATT. Of 80,000 to 95,000 delta-chain clones listed, more than 1.4% were seen once; the top ten hold more than 7.5%. Flow sorting of PBMC yielded separate Vgamma9/Vdelta2+ and Vdelta2-negative gammadelta T cell populations for bulk repertoire analysis. The data were taken from a study of γδ T cells in repeated Plasmodium falciparum infection. The study, taken as a whole, reports: Over time and infection, Vgamma9/Vdelta2+ repertoires remained highly stable and polyclonal. Compared with Australian children, Malian Vdelta2-negative repertoires seemed more clonal, less diverse, less shared.

The clonotype comes from a pool of human donors (malaria-infected and uninfected, not separated). The sequencing input was gamma-delta T cells from blood. The rearrangement links TRDV1 to TRDJ1; tentatively, D is TRDD3 (5 bases). The J gene, absent from TCRdb, was called here by matching the DNA to germline. CDR3 nucleotide sequence: TGTGCCCTTGGGGAAAAGTACCCGACAAAGACCGTCGATAAACTCATCTTT. Encoded protein: CALGEKYPTKTVDKLIF.